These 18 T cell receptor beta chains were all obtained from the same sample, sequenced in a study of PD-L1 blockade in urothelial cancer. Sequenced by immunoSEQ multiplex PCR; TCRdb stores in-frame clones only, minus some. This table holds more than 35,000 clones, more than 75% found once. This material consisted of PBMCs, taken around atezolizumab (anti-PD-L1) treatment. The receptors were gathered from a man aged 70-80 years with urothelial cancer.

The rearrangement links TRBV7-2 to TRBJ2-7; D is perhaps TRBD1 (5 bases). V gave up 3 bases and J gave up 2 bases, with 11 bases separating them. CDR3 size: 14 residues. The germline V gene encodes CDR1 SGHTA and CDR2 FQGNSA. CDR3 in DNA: TGTGCCAGCAGCTTCCCGACAGCCCCCTACGAGCAGTACTTC. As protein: CASSFPTAPYEQYF.

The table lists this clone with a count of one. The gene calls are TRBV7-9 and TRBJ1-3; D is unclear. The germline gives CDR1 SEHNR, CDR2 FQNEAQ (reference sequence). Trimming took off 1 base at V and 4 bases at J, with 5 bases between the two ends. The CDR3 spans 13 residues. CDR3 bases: TGTGCCAGCAGCTTAGGCGTAGGAAACACCATATATTTT. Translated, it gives CASSLGVGNTIYF.

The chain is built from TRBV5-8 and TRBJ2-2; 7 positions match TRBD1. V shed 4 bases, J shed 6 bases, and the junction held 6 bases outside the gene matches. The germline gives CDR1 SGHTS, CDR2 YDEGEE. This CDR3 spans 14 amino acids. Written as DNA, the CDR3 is TGTGCCAGCAGCATAGACAGGGTGGCCGGGGAGCTGTTTTTT. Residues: CASSIDRVAGELFF. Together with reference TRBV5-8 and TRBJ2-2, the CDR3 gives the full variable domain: EAGVTQSPTHLIKTRGQQATLRCSPISGHTSVYWYQQALGLGLQFLLWYDEGEERNRGNFPPRFSGRQFPNYSSELNVNALELEDSALYLCASSIDRVAGELFFGEGSRLTVL.

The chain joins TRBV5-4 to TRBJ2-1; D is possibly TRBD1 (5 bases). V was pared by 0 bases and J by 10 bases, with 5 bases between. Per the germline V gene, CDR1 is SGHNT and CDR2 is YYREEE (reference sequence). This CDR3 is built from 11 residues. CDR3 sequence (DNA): TGTGCCAGCAGCTTGGAGGGGGAGCAGTTCTTC. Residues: CASSLEGEQFF.

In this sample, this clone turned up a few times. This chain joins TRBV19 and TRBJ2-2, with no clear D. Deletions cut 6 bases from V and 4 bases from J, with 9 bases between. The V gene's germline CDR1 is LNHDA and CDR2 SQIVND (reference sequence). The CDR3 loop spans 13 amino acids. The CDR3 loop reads CASRFYPTGELFF. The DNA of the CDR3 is TGTGCCAGTAGATTTTATCCCACCGGGGAGCTGTTTTTT.

The CDR3 here is CASSRYRETGELFF. CDR3 nucleotide sequence: TGTGCCAGCAGCCGATACAGGGAAACCGGGGAGCTGTTTTTT. This chain links TRBV7-2 with TRBJ2-2, with TRBD1 as a possible D gene (6 bases). The CDR3 runs to 14 residues. Germline V gene lookup returns CDR1 SGHTA and CDR2 FQGNSA. Between the trimmed V and J ends, which lost 5 bases and 5 bases, there was a span of 12 bases.

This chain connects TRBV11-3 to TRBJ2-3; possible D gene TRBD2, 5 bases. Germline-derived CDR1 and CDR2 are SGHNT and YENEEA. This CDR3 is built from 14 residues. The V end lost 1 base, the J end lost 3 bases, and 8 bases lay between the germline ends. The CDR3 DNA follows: TGTGCCAGCAGCTTAGTCGGGGAAACAGATACGCAGTATTTT. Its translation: CASSLVGETDTQYF.

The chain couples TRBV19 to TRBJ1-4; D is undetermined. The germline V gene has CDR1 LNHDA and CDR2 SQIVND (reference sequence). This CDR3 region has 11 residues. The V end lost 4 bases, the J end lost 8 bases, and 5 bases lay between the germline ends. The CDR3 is CASSTFEKLFF. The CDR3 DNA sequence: TGTGCCAGTAGTACCTTCGAAAAACTGTTTTTT.

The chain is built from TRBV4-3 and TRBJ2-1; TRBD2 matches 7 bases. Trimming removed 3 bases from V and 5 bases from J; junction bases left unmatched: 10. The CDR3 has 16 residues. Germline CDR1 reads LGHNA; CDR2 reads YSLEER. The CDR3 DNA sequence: TGCGCCAGCAGCCACGTGTCAGCGGGAAGAAACAATGAGCAGTTCTTC. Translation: CASSHVSAGRNNEQFF.

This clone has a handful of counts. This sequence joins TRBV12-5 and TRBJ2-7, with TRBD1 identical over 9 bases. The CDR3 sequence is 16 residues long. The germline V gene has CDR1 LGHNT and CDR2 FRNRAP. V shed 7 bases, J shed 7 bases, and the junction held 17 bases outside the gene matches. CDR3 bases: TGTGCTAGTGCCATTACAGGGGGCGCAGATCGAGGAGAGCAGTACTTC. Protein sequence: CASAITGGADRGEQYF.

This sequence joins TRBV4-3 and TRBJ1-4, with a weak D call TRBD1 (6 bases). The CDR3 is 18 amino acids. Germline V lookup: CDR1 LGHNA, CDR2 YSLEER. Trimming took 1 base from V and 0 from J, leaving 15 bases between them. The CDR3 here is CASSQALGHSATNEKLFF. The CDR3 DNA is TGCGCCAGCAGCCAAGCCCTGGGACACAGTGCAACTAATGAAAAACTGTTTTTT.

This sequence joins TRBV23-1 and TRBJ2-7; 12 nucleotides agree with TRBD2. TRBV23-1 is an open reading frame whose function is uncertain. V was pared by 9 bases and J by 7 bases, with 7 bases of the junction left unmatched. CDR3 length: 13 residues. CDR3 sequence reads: CARTGLAGLEQYF. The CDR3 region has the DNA TGCGCCAGGACGGGACTAGCGGGTTTGGAGCAGTACTTC.

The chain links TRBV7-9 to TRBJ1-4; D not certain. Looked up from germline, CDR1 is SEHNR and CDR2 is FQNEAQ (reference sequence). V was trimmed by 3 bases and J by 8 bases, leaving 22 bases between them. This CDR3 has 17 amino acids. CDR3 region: CASSFPSIPAQSEKLFF. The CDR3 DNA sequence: TGTGCCAGCAGCTTCCCCTCCATCCCCGCCCAAAGCGAAAAACTGTTTTTT.

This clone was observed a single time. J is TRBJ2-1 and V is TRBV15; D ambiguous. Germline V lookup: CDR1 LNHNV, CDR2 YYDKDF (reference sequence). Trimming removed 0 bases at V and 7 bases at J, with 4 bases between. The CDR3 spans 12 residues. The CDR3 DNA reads TGTGCCACCAGCAGAGATCTAAATGAGCAGTTCTTC. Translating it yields CATSRDLNEQFF.

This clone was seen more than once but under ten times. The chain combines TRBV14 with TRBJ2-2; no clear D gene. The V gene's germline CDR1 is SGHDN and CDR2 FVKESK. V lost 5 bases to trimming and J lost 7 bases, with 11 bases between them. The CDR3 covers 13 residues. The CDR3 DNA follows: TGTGCCAGCAGCGGGCCTATCAACGGGGAGCTGTTTTTT. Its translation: CASSGPINGELFF.

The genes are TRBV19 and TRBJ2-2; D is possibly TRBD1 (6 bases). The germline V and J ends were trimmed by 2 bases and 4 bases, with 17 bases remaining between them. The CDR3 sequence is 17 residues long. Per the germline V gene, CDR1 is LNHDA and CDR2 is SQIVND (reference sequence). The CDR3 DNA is TGTGCCAGTAGTATAAGTAACTCAGGGGAGTTCACCGGGGAGCTGTTTTTT. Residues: CASSISNSGEFTGELFF.

The CDR3 bases are TGTGCCAGTAGTATTGGAGCGGAGAGATACGAGCAGTACTTC. Its protein is CASSIGAERYEQYF. This chain links TRBV19 with TRBJ2-7; D possibly corresponds to TRBD2 (5 bases). Trimming removed 3 bases at V and 4 bases at J, with 13 bases between. This CDR3 has 14 amino acids. Germline lookup yields CDR1 LNHDA and CDR2 SQIVND (reference sequence).

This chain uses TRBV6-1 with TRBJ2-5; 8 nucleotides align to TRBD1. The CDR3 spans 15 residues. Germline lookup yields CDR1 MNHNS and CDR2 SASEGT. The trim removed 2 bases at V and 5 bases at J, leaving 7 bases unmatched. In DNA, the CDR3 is TGTGCCAGCAGTGAATTGGGCAGGGGGCGGGAGACCCAGTACTTC. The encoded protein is CASSELGRGRETQYF.